This T cell receptor (beta chain) was obtained from a study of blood T cell repertoires in COVID-19. The CDR3 runs to 14 residues. Germline assignment: CDR1 KGHDR and CDR2 SFDVKD. Losses at the gene ends were 9 bases for V and 5 bases for J; bases not matched to a gene: 9. Clinical histories supplied by participants themselves formed the basis of cohort assignment. In the original workflow: Scientists estimated how many nucleated cells there were by amplifying reference gene primers. Assay: immunoSEQ multiplex PCR; the TCRdb copy retains only in-frame clones and omits some. The DNA was the basis for D and trimming; V, J and clone size are from that table. The sample lists approximately 290,000 clones, 75% to 90% seen once, with roughly 4% in the top ten.

The sample taken for sequencing was PBMCs or T cells enriched from blood (not recorded which). The chain has TRBV24-1 and TRBJ2-1, with TRBD2 identical over 7 bases. The TCR originated in a woman in her 30s who had recovered from COVID-19. This chain's CDR3 is CATSTSPSNNEQFF. In nucleotides, the CDR3 is TGTGCCACCTCGACTAGCCCCTCGAACAATGAGCAGTTCTTC.